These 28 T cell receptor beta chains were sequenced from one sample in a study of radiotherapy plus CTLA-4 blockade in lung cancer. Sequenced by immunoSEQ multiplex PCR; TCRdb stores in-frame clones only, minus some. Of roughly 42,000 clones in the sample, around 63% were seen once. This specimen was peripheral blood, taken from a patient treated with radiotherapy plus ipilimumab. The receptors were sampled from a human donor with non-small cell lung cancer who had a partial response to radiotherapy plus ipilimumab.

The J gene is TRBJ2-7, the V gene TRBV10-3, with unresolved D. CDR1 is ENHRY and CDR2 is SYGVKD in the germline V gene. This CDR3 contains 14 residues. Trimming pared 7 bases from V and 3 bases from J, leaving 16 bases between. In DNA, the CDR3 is TGTGCCATCAAAAGCCCAGGCAACGGCTACGAGCAGTACTTC. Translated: CAIKSPGNGYEQYF.

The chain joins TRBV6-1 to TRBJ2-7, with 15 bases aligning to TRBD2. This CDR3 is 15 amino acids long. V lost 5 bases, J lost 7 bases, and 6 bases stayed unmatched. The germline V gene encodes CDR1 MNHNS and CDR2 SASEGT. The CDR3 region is CASSRTSGRAGEQYF. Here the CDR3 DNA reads TGTGCCAGCAGTAGGACTAGCGGGAGGGCCGGGGAGCAGTACTTC.

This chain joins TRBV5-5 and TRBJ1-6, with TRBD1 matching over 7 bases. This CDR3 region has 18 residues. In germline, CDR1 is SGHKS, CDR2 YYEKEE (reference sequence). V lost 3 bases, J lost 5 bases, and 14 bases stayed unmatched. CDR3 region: CASSSGPRGARHNSPLHF. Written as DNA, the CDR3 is TGTGCCAGCAGCTCTGGACCCAGGGGGGCTCGGCATAATTCACCCCTCCACTTT.

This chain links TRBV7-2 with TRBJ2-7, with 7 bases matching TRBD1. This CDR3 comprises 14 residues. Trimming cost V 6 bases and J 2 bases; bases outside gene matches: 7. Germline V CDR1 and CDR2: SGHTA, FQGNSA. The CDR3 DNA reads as TGTGCCAGCAGTCTAAACAGGGGCCCCTACGAGCAGTACTTC. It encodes CASSLNRGPYEQYF.

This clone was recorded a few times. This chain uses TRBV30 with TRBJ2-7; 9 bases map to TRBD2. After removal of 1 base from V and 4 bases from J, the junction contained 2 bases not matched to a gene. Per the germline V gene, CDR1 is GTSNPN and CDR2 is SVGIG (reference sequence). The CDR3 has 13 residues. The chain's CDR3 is CAWSASGDYEQYF. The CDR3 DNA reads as TGTGCCTGGAGTGCTAGCGGGGATTACGAGCAGTACTTC.

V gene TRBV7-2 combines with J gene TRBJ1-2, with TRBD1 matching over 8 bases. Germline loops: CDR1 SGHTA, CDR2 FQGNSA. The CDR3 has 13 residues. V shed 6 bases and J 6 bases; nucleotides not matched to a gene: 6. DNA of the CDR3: TGTGCCAGCAGGTCAGGGGGCTTTCATGGCTACACCTTC. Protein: CASRSGGFHGYTF.

CDR3 region: CASSLNSGGLEQYF. The CDR3 DNA reads TGTGCCAGCAGCTTGAATAGCGGGGGGTTAGAGCAGTACTTC. V and J are TRBV7-6 and TRBJ2-7; 10 nucleotides match TRBD2. Germline V lookup: CDR1 SGHVS, CDR2 FNYEAQ. The CDR3 is 14 amino acids. Trimming took 3 bases from V and 7 from J; bases not matched to a gene: 6.

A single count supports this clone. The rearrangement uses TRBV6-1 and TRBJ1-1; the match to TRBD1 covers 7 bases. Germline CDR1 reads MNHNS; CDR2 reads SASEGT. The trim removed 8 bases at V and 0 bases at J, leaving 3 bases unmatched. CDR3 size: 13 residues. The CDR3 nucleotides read TGTGCCAGCCACAGGGGACTGAACACTGAAGCTTTCTTT. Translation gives CASHRGLNTEAFF.

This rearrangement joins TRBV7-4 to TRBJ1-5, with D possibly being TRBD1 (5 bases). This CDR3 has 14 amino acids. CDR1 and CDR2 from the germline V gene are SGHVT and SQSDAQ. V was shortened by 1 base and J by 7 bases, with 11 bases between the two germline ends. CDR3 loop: CASSLEQEGQPQHF. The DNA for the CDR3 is TGTGCCAGCAGCTTAGAACAGGAGGGCCAGCCCCAGCATTTT.

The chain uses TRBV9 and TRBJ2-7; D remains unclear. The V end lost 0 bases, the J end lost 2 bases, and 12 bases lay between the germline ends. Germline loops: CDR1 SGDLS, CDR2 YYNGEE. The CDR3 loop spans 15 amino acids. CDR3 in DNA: TGTGCCAGCAGCGTAGCTCCGACGGAGACCTACGAGCAGTACTTC. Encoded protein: CASSVAPTETYEQYF.

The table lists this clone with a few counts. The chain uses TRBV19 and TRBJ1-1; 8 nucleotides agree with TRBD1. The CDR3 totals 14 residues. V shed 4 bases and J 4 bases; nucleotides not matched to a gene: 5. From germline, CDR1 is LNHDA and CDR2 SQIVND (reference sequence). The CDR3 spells CASSTRDRGTEAFF. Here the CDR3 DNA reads TGTGCCAGTAGTACGCGCGACAGGGGCACTGAAGCTTTCTTT. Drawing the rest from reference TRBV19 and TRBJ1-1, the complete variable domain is DGGITQSPKYLFRKEGQNVTLSCEQNLNHDAMYWYRQDPGQGLRLIYYSQIVNDFQKGDIAEGYSVSREKKESFPLTVTSAQKNPTAFYLCASSTRDRGTEAFFGQGTRLTVV.

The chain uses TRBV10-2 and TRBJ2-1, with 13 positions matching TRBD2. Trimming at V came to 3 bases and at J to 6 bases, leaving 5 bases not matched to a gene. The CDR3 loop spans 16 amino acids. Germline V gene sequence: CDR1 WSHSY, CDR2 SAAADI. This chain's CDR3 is CASSEGTSGRGNEQFF. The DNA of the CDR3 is TGCGCCAGCAGTGAAGGTACTAGCGGGAGGGGCAATGAGCAGTTCTTC.

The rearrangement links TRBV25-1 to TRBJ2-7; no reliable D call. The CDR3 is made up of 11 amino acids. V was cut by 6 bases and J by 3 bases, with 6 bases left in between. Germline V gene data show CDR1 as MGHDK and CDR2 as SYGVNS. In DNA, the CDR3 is TGTGCCAGCAGCGAGAACTACGAGCAGTACTTC. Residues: CASSENYEQYF.

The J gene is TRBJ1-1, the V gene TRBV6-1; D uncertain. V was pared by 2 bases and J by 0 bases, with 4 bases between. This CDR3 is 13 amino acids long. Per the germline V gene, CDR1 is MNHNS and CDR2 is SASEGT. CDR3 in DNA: TGTGCCAGCAGTGAAATAGTGAACACTGAAGCTTTCTTT. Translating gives CASSEIVNTEAFF.

The CDR3 loop reads CASSVGGGSSPLHF. CDR3 DNA sequence: TGCGCCAGCAGTGTCGGCGGGGGGTCTTCACCCCTCCACTTT. V gene TRBV5-1 combines with J gene TRBJ1-6; D possibly corresponds to TRBD1 (5 bases). The CDR3 length is 14 residues. Germline values: CDR1 SGHRS, CDR2 YFSETQ. Trimming cost V 5 bases and J 9 bases, with 15 bases left between them.

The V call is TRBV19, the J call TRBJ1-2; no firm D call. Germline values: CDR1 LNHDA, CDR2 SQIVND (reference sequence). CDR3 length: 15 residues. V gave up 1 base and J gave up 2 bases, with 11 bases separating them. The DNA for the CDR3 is TGTGCCAGTAGTATAGGTAGAGGATTCAACTATGGCTACACCTTC. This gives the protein CASSIGRGFNYGYTF.

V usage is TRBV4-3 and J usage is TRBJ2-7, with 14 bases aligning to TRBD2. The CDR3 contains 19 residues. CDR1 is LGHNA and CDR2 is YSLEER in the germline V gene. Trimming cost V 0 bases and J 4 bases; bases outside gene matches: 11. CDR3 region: CASSQDSSVGTSGGYEQYF. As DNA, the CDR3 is TGCGCCAGCAGCCAAGATAGTTCCGTCGGGACTAGCGGGGGTTACGAGCAGTACTTC.

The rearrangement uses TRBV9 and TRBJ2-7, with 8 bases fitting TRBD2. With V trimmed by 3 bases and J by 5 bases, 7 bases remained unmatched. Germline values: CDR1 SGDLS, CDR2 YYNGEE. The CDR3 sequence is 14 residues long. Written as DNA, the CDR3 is TGTGCCAGCAGCGAAAGCGGGAGTAACGACGAGCAGTACTTC. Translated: CASSESGSNDEQYF. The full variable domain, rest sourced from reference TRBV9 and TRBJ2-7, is DSGVTQTPKHLITATGQRVTLRCSPRSGDLSVYWYQQSLDQGLQFLIQYYNGEERAKGNILERFSAQQFPDLHSELNLSSLELGDSALYFCASSESGSNDEQYFGPGTRLTVT.

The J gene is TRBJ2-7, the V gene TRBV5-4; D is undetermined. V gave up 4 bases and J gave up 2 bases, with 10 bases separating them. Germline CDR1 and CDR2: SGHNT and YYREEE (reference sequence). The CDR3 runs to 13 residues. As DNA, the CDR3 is TGTGCCAGCAGCCCCACTTTGACCTACGAGCAGTACTTC. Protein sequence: CASSPTLTYEQYF.

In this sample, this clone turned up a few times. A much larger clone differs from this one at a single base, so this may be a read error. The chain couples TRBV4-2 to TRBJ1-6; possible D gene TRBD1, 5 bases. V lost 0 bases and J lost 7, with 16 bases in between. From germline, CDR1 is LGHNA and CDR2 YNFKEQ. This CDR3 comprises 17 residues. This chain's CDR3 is CASSQEPGGSGNSPLHF. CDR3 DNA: TGTGCCAGCAGCCAAGAGCCGGGGGGGTCGGGGAATTCACCCCTCCACTTT.

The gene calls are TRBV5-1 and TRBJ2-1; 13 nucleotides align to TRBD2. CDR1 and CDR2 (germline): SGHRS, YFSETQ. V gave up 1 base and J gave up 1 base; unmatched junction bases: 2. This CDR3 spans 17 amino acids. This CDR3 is CASSLWGLAGSYNEQFF. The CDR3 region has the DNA TGCGCCAGCAGCTTGTGGGGACTAGCGGGGTCCTACAATGAGCAGTTCTTC.

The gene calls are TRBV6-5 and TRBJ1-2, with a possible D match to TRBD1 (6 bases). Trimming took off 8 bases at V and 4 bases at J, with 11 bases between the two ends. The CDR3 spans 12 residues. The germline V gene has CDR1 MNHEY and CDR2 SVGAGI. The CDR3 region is CASSDSPYGYTF. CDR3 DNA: TGTGCCAGCTCGGACAGTCCCTATGGCTACACCTTC.

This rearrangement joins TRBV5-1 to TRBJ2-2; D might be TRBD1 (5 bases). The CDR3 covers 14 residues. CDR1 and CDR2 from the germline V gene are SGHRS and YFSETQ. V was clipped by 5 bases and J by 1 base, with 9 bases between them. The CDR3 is CASSRQQNTGELFF. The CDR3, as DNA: TGCGCCAGCAGTAGACAGCAGAACACCGGGGAGCTGTTTTTT.

CDR3: CASSYSQGHGYTF. For the CDR3, the DNA is TGTGCCAGCAGTTACTCCCAGGGGCATGGCTACACCTTC. The chain couples TRBV6-6 to TRBJ1-2; perhaps TRBD1 as D (6 bases). This CDR3 has 13 residues. The V gene lost 0 bases and the J gene lost 6 bases, with 8 bases spanning the gap. Germline V gene data show CDR1 as MNHNY and CDR2 as SVGAGI (reference sequence).

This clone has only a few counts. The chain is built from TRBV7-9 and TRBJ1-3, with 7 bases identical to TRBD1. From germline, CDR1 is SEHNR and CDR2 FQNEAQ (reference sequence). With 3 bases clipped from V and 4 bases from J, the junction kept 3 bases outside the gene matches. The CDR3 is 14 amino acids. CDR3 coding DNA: TGTGCCAGCAGCTTTACAGGGGTCGGAAACACCATATATTTT. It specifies CASSFTGVGNTIYF.

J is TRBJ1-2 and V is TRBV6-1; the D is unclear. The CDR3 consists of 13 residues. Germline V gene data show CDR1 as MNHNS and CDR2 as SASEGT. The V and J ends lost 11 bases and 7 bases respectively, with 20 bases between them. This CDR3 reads CAVPLGGNGGYTF. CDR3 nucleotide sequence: TGTGCCGTCCCCCTGGGAGGGAATGGTGGCTACACCTTC.

The CDR3 sequence is CATRTGSNEKLFF. As DNA, the CDR3 is TGTGCCACAAGGACGGGGTCAAATGAAAAACTGTTTTTT. This rearrangement joins TRBV10-3 to TRBJ1-4, with D unclear. This CDR3 comprises 13 residues. V was pared by 10 bases and J by 5 bases, with 14 bases between. Germline assignment: CDR1 ENHRY and CDR2 SYGVKD.

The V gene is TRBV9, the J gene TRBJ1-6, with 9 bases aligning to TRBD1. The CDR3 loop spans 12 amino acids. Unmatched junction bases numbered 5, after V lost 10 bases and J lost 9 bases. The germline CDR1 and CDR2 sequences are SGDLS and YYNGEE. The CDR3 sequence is CASGTGFSPLHF. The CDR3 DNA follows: TGTGCCTCCGGGACAGGGTTTTCACCCCTCCACTTT.